Listed here are 9 T cell receptor beta chains from one sample, sequenced in a study of cytotoxic CD8 clonotypes in ibrutinib-treated CLL. The repertoire was sequenced with immunoSEQ multiplex PCR; TCRdb's copy has only in-frame clones and lacks some. The profile shows about 250,000 clones, under 80% of them singletons. The material sequenced was PBMCs, taken after 24 months of ibrutinib treatment. The receptors come from a human donor with chronic lymphocytic leukemia.

This chain's CDR3 is CASSQVGTNTEAFF. Here the CDR3 DNA reads TGTGCCAGCAGCCAAGTTGGAACGAACACTGAAGCTTTCTTT. V and J are TRBV4-2 and TRBJ1-1; no firm D call. The CDR3 contains 14 residues. Trimming took 1 base from V and 1 from J, leaving 7 bases between them. CDR1 is LGHNA and CDR2 is YNFKEQ in the germline V gene.

The chain carries TRBV7-3 and TRBJ2-1, with 10 nucleotides matching TRBD1. This CDR3 comprises 15 residues. The germline gives CDR1 SGHTA, CDR2 FQGTGA. V was pared by 5 bases and J by 7 bases, with 8 bases of the junction left unmatched. The CDR3 DNA is TGTGCCAGCAGCGACCGGGACAGGGGTCCAAATGAGCAGTTCTTC. Protein: CASSDRDRGPNEQFF.

The rearrangement uses TRBV27 and TRBJ2-7; D unclear. Germline loops: CDR1 MNHEY, CDR2 SMNVEV (reference sequence). The CDR3 consists of 15 residues. Trimming removed 3 bases at V and 3 bases at J, with 15 bases between. As DNA, the CDR3 is TGTGCCAGCAGTTTTAGGCTAATGGGGAACTACGAGCAGTACTTC. Translation gives CASSFRLMGNYEQYF.

This clone was seen more than once but under ten times. A junction boundary mismatches the germline segment, possibly from a read error. The chain uses TRBV7-2 and TRBJ2-7, with D tentatively TRBD2 (5 bases). This CDR3 has 13 amino acids. Germline loops: CDR1 SGHTA, CDR2 FQGNSA. CDR3 protein: CASSFLFDYDQYF. CDR3 bases: TGTGCCAGCAGCTTCCTTTTTGACTACGACCAGTACTTC.

The chain joins TRBV7-8 to TRBJ1-2; a possible D gene is TRBD1 (5 bases). The CDR3 extends over 14 amino acids. Germline assignment: CDR1 SGHVS and CDR2 FQNEAQ. Trimming shortened V by 3 bases and J by 8 bases, and 16 bases separated the two germline ends. CDR3 coding DNA: TGTGCCAGCAGCTTCGGTGGCAGGGCGGACGGCTACACCTTC. This translates into CASSFGGRADGYTF.

This chain joins TRBV10-3 and TRBJ2-2, with a possible D match to TRBD1 (6 bases). Germline CDR1 ENHRY, CDR2 SYGVKD. The CDR3 is 15 residues long. The V gene lost 4 bases and the J gene lost 3 bases, with 12 bases spanning the gap. The CDR3 DNA is TGTGCCATCAGTGGGGCAGGGGTAGACACCGGGGAGCTGTTTTTT. Translating it yields CAISGAGVDTGELFF.

The chain couples TRBV30 to TRBJ1-5; the D is unclear. Per germline, CDR1 GTSNPN and CDR2 SVGIG (reference sequence). The CDR3 totals 15 residues. Trimming took 3 bases from V and 0 from J, leaving 12 bases between them. Here the CDR3 DNA reads TGTGCCTGGAGCGAGGGTCAACATAGCAATCAGCCCCAGCATTTT. This translates into CAWSEGQHSNQPQHF. Full variable domain (outside the CDR3, taken from reference TRBV30 and TRBJ1-5): SQTIHQWPATLVQPVGSPLSLECTVEGTSNPNLYWYRQAAGRGLQLLFYSVGIGQISSEVPQNLSASRPQDRQFILSSKKLLLSDSGFYLCAWSEGQHSNQPQHFGDGTRLSIL.

The chain employs TRBV15 and TRBJ1-2; D is perhaps TRBD1 (5 bases). The CDR3 has 12 residues. The V end lost 3 bases, the J end lost 7 bases, and 9 bases lay between the germline ends. Germline V CDR1 and CDR2: LNHNV, YYDKDF (reference sequence). The CDR3 region is CATSSSGGGYTF. The DNA of the CDR3 is TGTGCCACCAGCAGTTCCGGGGGTGGCTACACCTTC.

The rearrangement joins TRBV6-5 to TRBJ1-5; 7 positions match TRBD1. There are 14 residues in the CDR3. CDR1 is MNHEY and CDR2 is SVGAGI in the germline V gene. Unmatched junction bases numbered 14, after V lost 6 bases and J lost 12 bases. CDR3 protein: CASRGGTATQYQHF. CDR3 in DNA: TGTGCCAGCAGGGGTGGGACAGCAACCCAGTACCAGCATTTT.